A selection of T cell receptor beta chains follows, all from one sample in a study of blood T cell repertoires in COVID-19. Sequencing was performed with immunoSEQ multiplex PCR; in TCRdb, only in-frame clones are kept and a portion is missing. The sample lists 250,000 to 300,000 clones; approximately 85% were seen once. The sequenced sample consisted of peripheral blood. These receptors were obtained from a man aged 45-65 years with active or convalescent COVID-19. The CDR3 runs from the conserved cysteine through the conserved F or W. The D gene is left open where the match is weak. Expanded clones get a size class; other rows say once, few or many, or leave the size out.

d_gene,abundance,v_gene,len,j_gene,CDR3aa,CDR3nt
NA,NA,TRBV29-1,12,TRBJ2-7,CSVELNSYEQYF,TGCAGCGTCGAGCTTAACTCCTACGAGCAGTACTTC
TRBD2,NA,TRBV2,14,TRBJ2-7,CASSVGTSGQEQYF,TGTGCCAGCAGTGTGGGGACTAGCGGGCAAGAGCAGTACTTC
NA,NA,TRBV12-3/TRBV12-4,12,TRBJ1-1,CASSFRGTEAFF,TGTGCCAGCAGTTTCAGGGGTACTGAAGCTTTCTTT
TRBD2,NA,TRBV3-1/TRBV3-2,16,TRBJ2-4,CASSPTPSSGRYIQYF,TGTGCCAGCAGCCCTACACCGTCGAGCGGGAGATACATTCAGTACTTC
NA,once,TRBV19,16,TRBJ2-1,CASSLRRESSYNEQFF,TGTGCCAGTAGTTTGAGACGGGAGAGCTCCTACAATGAGCAGTTCTTC
TRBD1,NA,TRBV13,17,TRBJ1-4,CASSPGQGAENGEKLFF,TGTGCCAGCAGCCCCGGACAGGGGGCGGAAAATGGTGAAAAACTGTTTTTT
NA,NA,TRBV21-1,14,TRBJ1-2,CASSKDEGPYGYTF,TGTGCCAGCAGCAAAGACGAGGGTCCCTATGGCTACACCTTC
NA,NA,TRBV19,13,TRBJ1-1,CASSIQRGTEAFF,TGTGCCAGTAGTATCCAGCGCGGGACTGAAGCTTTCTTT
NA,NA,TRBV12-3/TRBV12-4,13,TRBJ2-7,CASSWGVRSEQYF,TGTGCCAGCAGTTGGGGGGTGAGGTCCGAGCAGTACTTC
NA,NA,TRBV6-4,15,TRBJ2-7,CASSDGREFLSEQYF,TGTGCCAGCAGTGATGGTCGGGAGTTTCTTAGCGAGCAGTACTTC
TRBD2,NA,TRBV20-1,12,TRBJ2-1,CSASRLAGEQFF,TGCAGTGCTAGTCGATTAGCGGGTGAGCAGTTCTTC
TRBD1,many,TRBV7-9,15,TRBJ2-5,CASSPYTGGEETQYF,TGTGCCAGCAGCCCTTACACAGGGGGCGAAGAGACCCAGTACTTC
TRBD2,NA,TRBV25-1,15,TRBJ2-1,CASSHGLAGANEQFF,TGTGCCAGCAGCCATGGACTAGCGGGAGCCAATGAGCAGTTCTTC
NA,NA,TRBV3-1/TRBV3-2,12,TRBJ1-3,CASSRDRNTIYF,TGTGCCAGCAGCCGGGACAGAAACACCATATATTTT
TRBD1,NA,TRBV28,16,TRBJ1-2,CASSLDRGLANYGYTF,TGTGCCAGCAGTTTGGACAGGGGGCTAGCTAACTATGGCTACACCTTC